This passage covers 30 T cell receptor beta chains from one sample sequenced in a study of CD8+ T cells in alopecia areata. TCR sequencing used cDNA made by reverse transcription of extracted RNA. TCRdb's copy holds only in-frame clones and misses some; the assay was immunoSEQ multiplex PCR. The table records 200,000 or so clones, roughly 50% of them present only once. Treatment of the sample: oral pan-JAK inhibitor, 5-10 mg twice daily. Sample: CD4+ T cells sorted from blood, taken at week 24, from a patient treated with tofacitinib. All receptors come from a human donor with alopecia areata.

This clone was seen ten or more times. The chain has TRBV25-1 and TRBJ2-1; D unresolved. The CDR3 totals 11 residues. Deletions cut 4 bases from V and 7 bases from J, with 5 bases between. The germline CDR1 and CDR2 sequences are MGHDK and SYGVNS. DNA of the CDR3: TGTGCCAGCAGTGCTAGGAATGAGCAGTTCTTC. This sequence encodes CASSARNEQFF. The full variable domain, rest sourced from reference TRBV25-1 and TRBJ2-1, is EADIYQTPRYLVIGTGKKITLECSQTMGHDKMYWYQQDPGMELHLIHYSYGVNSTEKGDLSSESTVSRIRTEHFPLTLESARPSHTSQYLCASSARNEQFFGPGTRLTVL.

The rearrangement links TRBV28 to TRBJ2-7; D not certain. CDR3 length: 12 residues. Germline CDR1 is MDHEN and CDR2 is SYDVKM. The ends were cut back, 8 bases at V and 4 bases at J, with 12 bases in the middle. This CDR3 reads CASVGSWYEQYF. The CDR3 nucleotides are TGTGCCAGCGTCGGAAGCTGGTACGAGCAGTACTTC.

This clone has more than one count but fewer than ten. In DNA form, the CDR3 reads TGTGCCAGCGTCAGCCCGACAGGGGCAGTAGGGACCCAGTACTTC. As protein: CASVSPTGAVGTQYF. The V gene is TRBV7-2, the J gene TRBJ2-5, with 8 nucleotides matching TRBD1. J gave up 7 bases and V 8 bases, and 15 bases lay outside the gene matches. Looked up from germline, CDR1 is SGHTA and CDR2 is FQGNSA. The CDR3 runs to 15 residues.

In this sample, this clone turned up a few times. J is TRBJ1-3 and V is TRBV29-1, with D hard to call. This CDR3 has 14 residues. Per germline, CDR1 SQVTM and CDR2 ANQGSEA. With 3 bases removed from V and 4 bases from J, the gap between germline ends came to 13 bases. CDR3 region: CSVEWAYGGNTIYF. The CDR3 nucleotides read TGCAGCGTTGAGTGGGCGTACGGGGGAAACACCATATATTTT.

This chain links TRBV4-1 with TRBJ2-3; 9 bases are shared with TRBD2. The CDR3 is 17 residues long. Germline assignment: CDR1 MGHRA and CDR2 YSYEKL. The V segment lost 1 base and the J segment 0 bases; nucleotides outside the gene matches: 5. This CDR3 is CASSQVASGTSTDTQYF. The CDR3 DNA sequence: TGCGCCAGCAGCCAAGTCGCTAGCGGGACCAGCACAGATACGCAGTATTTT.

The chain combines TRBV4-2 with TRBJ2-3; TRBD2 matches 8 bases. With 0 bases clipped from V and 8 bases from J, the junction kept 7 bases outside the gene matches. Germline CDR1 and CDR2: LGHNA and YNFKEQ. The CDR3 has 15 amino acids. CDR3 residues: CASSQDRGGRGTQYF. CDR3 DNA: TGTGCCAGCAGCCAAGATCGGGGGGGCCGGGGTACGCAGTATTTT.

In this sample, this clone turned up a few times. The CDR3 loop reads CASSSGRMSPYF. CDR3 bases: TGTGCCAGCAGTTCGGGACGAATGAGCCCGTACTTC. This chain uses TRBV27 with TRBJ2-7; D is perhaps TRBD1 or TRBD2 (5 bases each). CDR3 length equals 12 residues. Germline lookup yields CDR1 MNHEY and CDR2 SMNVEV (reference sequence). Trimming left V 4 bases short and J 12 bases short, with 16 bases between.

This sequence joins TRBV7-8 and TRBJ2-5; 11 bases agree with TRBD2. This CDR3 has 15 amino acids. V dropped 2 bases and J dropped 5; count of bases not matched to a gene: 4. Germline assignment: CDR1 SGHVS and CDR2 FQNEAQ. The CDR3 region has the DNA TGTGCCAGCAGCTTACTTGGGACTAGCGGTGAGACCCAGTACTTC. Translating it yields CASSLLGTSGETQYF.

This CDR3 is CASSVSGTTSTDTQYF. The CDR3 DNA is TGTGCCAGTAGTGTATCCGGGACAACTAGCACAGATACGCAGTATTTT. The rearrangement uses TRBV19 and TRBJ2-3; D perhaps matches TRBD1 (6 bases). The CDR3 spans 16 residues. V lost 5 bases and J 0 bases, leaving 15 bases between the germline ends. In germline, CDR1 is LNHDA, CDR2 SQIVND (reference sequence).

The chain links TRBV11-2 to TRBJ1-5; D may be TRBD1 (6 bases). This CDR3 has 15 amino acids. The germline CDR1 and CDR2 sequences are SGHAT and FQNNGV. The V end was cut by 2 bases, the J end by 4 bases, with 12 bases between. The CDR3 is CASSLFQGGNQPQHF. DNA of the CDR3: TGTGCCAGCAGCTTATTTCAAGGGGGGAATCAGCCCCAGCATTTT.

DNA of the CDR3: TGCGCCAGCAGGGCGGGAACCTACAATGAGCAGTTCTTC. This translates into CASRAGTYNEQFF. This rearrangement joins TRBV23-1 to TRBJ2-1; D is possibly TRBD2 (6 bases). TRBV23-1 is an ORF, and what it does is uncertain. The V and J ends lost 6 bases and 2 bases respectively, with 8 bases between them. The CDR3 has 13 residues.

The V and J genes are TRBV9 and TRBJ2-1; D is ambiguous. V was pared by 0 bases and J by 7 bases, with 14 bases between. Germline lookup yields CDR1 SGDLS and CDR2 YYNGEE. This CDR3 is built from 15 residues. In nucleotides, the CDR3 is TGTGCCAGCAGCGTAGTCCCATATACTGGGAATGAGCAGTTCTTC. It encodes CASSVVPYTGNEQFF.

The chain has TRBV7-2 and TRBJ2-4; unclear D gene. The germline CDR1 and CDR2 sequences are SGHTA and FQGNSA. This CDR3 region has 14 residues. The V gene lost 4 bases and the J gene lost 0 bases, with 7 bases spanning the gap. In DNA, the CDR3 is TGTGCCAGCAGCTCCGCCCTAGCCAAAAACATTCAGTACTTC. Protein: CASSSALAKNIQYF.

J is TRBJ1-2 and V is TRBV29-1; no firm D call. In germline, CDR1 is SQVTM, CDR2 ANQGSEA. The CDR3 covers 12 residues. With 2 bases removed from V and 8 bases from J, the gap between germline ends came to 12 bases. The CDR3, as DNA: TGCAGCGTTGAATCTGGGATGCGAGGCTACACCTTC. This gives the protein CSVESGMRGYTF.

The V and J genes are TRBV11-2 and TRBJ2-7; possible D gene TRBD2, 5 bases. The germline gives CDR1 SGHAT, CDR2 FQNNGV. This CDR3 has 14 amino acids. Between the trimmed V and J ends, which lost 3 bases and 3 bases, there was a span of 12 bases. The CDR3 region is CASSLGSGYYEQYF. The CDR3 DNA is TGTGCCAGCAGCTTGGGGAGCGGATACTACGAGCAGTACTTC.

This rearrangement joins TRBV7-2 to TRBJ2-1, with 14 bases matching TRBD2. Germline-derived CDR1 and CDR2 are SGHTA and FQGNSA. V was pared by 5 bases and J by 9 bases, with 6 bases of the junction left unmatched. The CDR3 length is 15 residues. CDR3 amino acids: CASSRGLAGGVEQFF. As DNA, the CDR3 is TGTGCCAGCAGCCGAGGACTAGCGGGAGGTGTTGAGCAGTTCTTC.

The genes are TRBV6-4 and TRBJ1-1; possibly TRBD1 for D (6 bases). Germline values: CDR1 MRHNA, CDR2 SNTAGT. V was trimmed by 4 bases and J by 5 bases, leaving 17 bases between them. The CDR3 is 15 residues long. CDR3 residues: CASSAQQGSLTEAFF. The CDR3 nucleotides are TGTGCCAGCAGTGCCCAACAGGGCTCTTTAACTGAAGCTTTCTTT.

This clone was observed a single time. The V and J genes are TRBV5-1 and TRBJ1-1; D remains ambiguous. Germline CDR1 and CDR2: SGHRS and YFSETQ. V was cut by 4 bases and J by 4 bases, with 11 bases left in between. The CDR3 has 13 amino acids. CDR3 bases: TGCGCCAGCAGCCTTGGCGTGGTCACTGAAGCTTTCTTT. Protein product: CASSLGVVTEAFF.

V and J are TRBV27 and TRBJ2-7, with 8 positions matching TRBD2. The CDR3 is 17 residues long. J was trimmed by 4 bases and V by 5 bases; bases with no gene match: 16. Germline V CDR1 and CDR2: MNHEY, SMNVEV (reference sequence). The CDR3 bases are TGTGCCAGCAGTCCGGGACCATCTGCAGCGGGAGTTTACGAGCAGTACTTC. It codes for CASSPGPSAAGVYEQYF.

In this sample, this clone turned up once. The chain carries TRBV7-2 and TRBJ2-5, with 13 bases lining up with TRBD2. V lost 4 bases to trimming and J lost 5 bases; unmatched junction nucleotides: 7. The CDR3 is 16 residues long. Germline CDR1 and CDR2: SGHTA and FQGNSA. Here the CDR3 DNA reads TGTGCCAGCAGCTCCCTACTAGCGGGAGGGGGGGAGACCCAGTACTTC. This encodes CASSSLLAGGGETQYF.

The chain is built from TRBV15 and TRBJ2-7, with D uncertain. The V gene's germline CDR1 is LNHNV and CDR2 YYDKDF (reference sequence). The CDR3 contains 16 residues. Trimming removed 0 bases at V and 4 bases at J, with 16 bases between. This chain's CDR3 is CATSRDCLEALYEQYF. In DNA, the CDR3 is TGTGCCACCAGCAGAGATTGCCTAGAAGCCTTGTACGAGCAGTACTTC.

The V and J genes are TRBV7-2 and TRBJ1-2; the D is unclear. In germline, CDR1 is SGHTA, CDR2 FQGNSA. This CDR3 is 14 amino acids long. Trimming took 5 bases from V and 4 from J, leaving 14 bases between them. The CDR3: CASSVPGGRYGYTF. The CDR3 DNA reads TGTGCCAGCAGCGTCCCGGGCGGCCGCTATGGCTACACCTTC.

The chain uses TRBV5-1 and TRBJ2-7; 13 positions agree with TRBD2. Trimming at V came to 3 bases and at J to 2 bases, leaving 2 bases not matched to a gene. The CDR3 has 15 residues. The germline V gene encodes CDR1 SGHRS and CDR2 YFSETQ. This CDR3 is CASSWTSGGTYEQYF. The CDR3, as DNA: TGCGCCAGCAGCTGGACTAGCGGGGGAACCTACGAGCAGTACTTC.

The genes are TRBV5-1 and TRBJ1-2; D is perhaps TRBD1 (5 bases). Trimming pared 4 bases from V and 7 bases from J, leaving 14 bases between. The germline V gene has CDR1 SGHRS and CDR2 YFSETQ. The length of the CDR3 is 13 residues. The chain's CDR3 is CASSLSGTFGYTF. Here the CDR3 DNA reads TGCGCCAGCAGCCTGTCCGGGACTTTTGGCTACACCTTC.

This clone was observed a handful of times. The chain has TRBV5-1 and TRBJ2-2; the D gene could be TRBD1 or TRBD2 (6 bases each). The CDR3 runs to 16 residues. V lost 1 base, J lost 5 bases, and 15 bases lay in between. The germline V gene has CDR1 SGHRS and CDR2 YFSETQ. For the CDR3, the DNA is TGCGCCAGCAGCTTGTTCGGGGGCCCGGAGACCGGGGAGCTGTTTTTT. It specifies CASSLFGGPETGELFF.

The chain employs TRBV6-6 and TRBJ1-5; 8 positions match TRBD1. CDR1 MNHNY and CDR2 SVGAGI come from the germline V gene (reference sequence). The CDR3 totals 14 residues. V lost 4 bases, J lost 6 bases, and 5 bases stayed unmatched. CDR3 sequence: CASSSPDRAQPQHF. The CDR3 DNA reads TGTGCCAGCAGTTCCCCGGACAGGGCTCAGCCCCAGCATTTT.

On this clone: Distinct nucleotide sequences in the sample also encode this CDR3. The V and J genes are TRBV9 and TRBJ2-5, with TRBD1 identical over 7 bases. V lost 0 bases to trimming and J lost 3 bases; unmatched junction nucleotides: 2. The CDR3 runs 14 residues. Germline V gene data show CDR1 as SGDLS and CDR2 as YYNGEE. CDR3 loop: CASSVAQGEETQYF. The CDR3 DNA reads as TGTGCCAGCAGCGTAGCTCAGGGGGAAGAGACCCAGTACTTC.

V usage is TRBV7-2 and J usage is TRBJ2-5; 8 bases are shared with TRBD1. The CDR3 loop spans 16 amino acids. Germline V lookup: CDR1 SGHTA, CDR2 FQGNSA. Losses at the gene ends were 5 bases for V and 2 bases for J; bases not matched to a gene: 10. CDR3 DNA sequence: TGTGCCAGCAGCCCCGTGACAGGGGAACGGCAAGAGACCCAGTACTTC. Amino acids: CASSPVTGERQETQYF.

Here the CDR3 DNA reads TGTGCCAGCAGCCAAGATCTTTTAGATTCACCCCTCCACTTT. It is translated as CASSQDLLDSPLHF. The chain combines TRBV14 with TRBJ1-6; D is unresolved. V was clipped by 0 bases and J by 8 bases, with 8 bases between them. Germline V gene lookup returns CDR1 SGHDN and CDR2 FVKESK. The length of the CDR3 is 14 residues.

The chain has TRBV13 and TRBJ2-7; weak D call: TRBD1 (6 bases). Germline CDR1 PRHDT, CDR2 FYEKMQ (reference sequence). The CDR3 consists of 16 residues. Trimming stripped 4 bases from V and 2 bases from J, with 18 bases between. The CDR3 protein is CASSSMGWTDTYEQYF. CDR3 nucleotide sequence: TGTGCCAGCAGCTCCATGGGTTGGACAGACACCTACGAGCAGTACTTC.